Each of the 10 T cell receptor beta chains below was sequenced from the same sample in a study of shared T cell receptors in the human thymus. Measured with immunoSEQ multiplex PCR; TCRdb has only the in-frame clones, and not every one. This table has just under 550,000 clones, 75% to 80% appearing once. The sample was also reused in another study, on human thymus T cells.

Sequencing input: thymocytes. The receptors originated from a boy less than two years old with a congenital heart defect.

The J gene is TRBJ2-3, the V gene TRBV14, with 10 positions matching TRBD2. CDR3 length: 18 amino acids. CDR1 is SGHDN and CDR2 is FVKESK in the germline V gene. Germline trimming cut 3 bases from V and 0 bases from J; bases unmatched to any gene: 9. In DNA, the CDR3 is TGTGCCAGCAGCCAGCCGGGACTAGCGAGGGGAAGCACAGATACGCAGTATTTT. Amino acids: CASSQPGLARGSTDTQYF.

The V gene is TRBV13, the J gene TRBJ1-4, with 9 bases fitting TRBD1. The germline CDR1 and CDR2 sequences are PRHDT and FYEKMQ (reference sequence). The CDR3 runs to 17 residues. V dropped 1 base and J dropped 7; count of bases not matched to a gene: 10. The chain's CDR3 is CASSLAREGQGLEKLFF. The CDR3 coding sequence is TGTGCCAGCAGCTTAGCCAGGGAGGGACAGGGTCTTGAAAAACTGTTTTTT.

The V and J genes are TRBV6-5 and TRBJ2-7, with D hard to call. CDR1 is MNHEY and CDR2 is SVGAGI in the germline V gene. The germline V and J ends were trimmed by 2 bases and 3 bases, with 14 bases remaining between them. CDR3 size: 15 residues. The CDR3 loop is CASSYRSKPFYEQYF. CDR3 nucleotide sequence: TGTGCCAGCAGTTACAGAAGCAAACCTTTCTACGAGCAGTACTTC.

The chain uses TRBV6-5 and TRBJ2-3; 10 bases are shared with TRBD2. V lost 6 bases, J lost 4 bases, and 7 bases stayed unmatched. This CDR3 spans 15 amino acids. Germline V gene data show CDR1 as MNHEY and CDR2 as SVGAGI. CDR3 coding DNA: TGTGCCAGCAGAGAGCGGGAGGGGATATCAGATACGCAGTATTTT. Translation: CASREREGISDTQYF.

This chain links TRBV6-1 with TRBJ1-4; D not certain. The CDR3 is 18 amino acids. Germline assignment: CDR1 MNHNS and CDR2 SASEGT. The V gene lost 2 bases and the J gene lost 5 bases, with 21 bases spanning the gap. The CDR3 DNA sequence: TGTGCCAGCAGTGAATTACGGAGTTTGGTGTTCCCGAATGAAAAACTGTTTTTT. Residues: CASSELRSLVFPNEKLFF.

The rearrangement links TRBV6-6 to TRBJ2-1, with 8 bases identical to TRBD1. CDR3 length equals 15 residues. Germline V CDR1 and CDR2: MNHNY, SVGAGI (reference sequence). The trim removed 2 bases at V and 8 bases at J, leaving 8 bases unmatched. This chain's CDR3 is CASSYGTGGLDEQFF. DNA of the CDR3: TGTGCCAGCAGTTACGGCACAGGGGGTTTAGATGAGCAGTTCTTC.

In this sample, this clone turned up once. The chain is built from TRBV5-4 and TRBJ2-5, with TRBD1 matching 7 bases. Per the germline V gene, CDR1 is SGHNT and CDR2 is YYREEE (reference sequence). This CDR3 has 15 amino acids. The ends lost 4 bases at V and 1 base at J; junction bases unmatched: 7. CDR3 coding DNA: TGTGCCAGCAGCAACCCGGGGACAGCCCAAGAGACCCAGTACTTC. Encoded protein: CASSNPGTAQETQYF. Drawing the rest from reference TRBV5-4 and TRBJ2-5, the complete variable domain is ETGVTQSPTHLIKTRGQQVTLRCSSQSGHNTVSWYQQALGQGPQFIFQYYREEENGRGNFPPRFSGLQFPNYSSELNVNALELDDSALYLCASSNPGTAQETQYFGPGTRLLVL.

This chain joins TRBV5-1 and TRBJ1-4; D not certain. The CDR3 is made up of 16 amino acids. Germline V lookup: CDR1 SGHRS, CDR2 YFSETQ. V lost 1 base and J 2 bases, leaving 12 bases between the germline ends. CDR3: CASSLNRGGTNEKLFF. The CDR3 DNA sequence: TGCGCCAGCAGCTTGAACCGGGGAGGGACTAATGAAAAACTGTTTTTT.

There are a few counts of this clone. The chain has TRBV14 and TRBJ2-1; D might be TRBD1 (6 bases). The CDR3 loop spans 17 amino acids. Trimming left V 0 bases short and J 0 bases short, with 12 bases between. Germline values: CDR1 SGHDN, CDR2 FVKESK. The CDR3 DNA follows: TGTGCCAGCAGCCAAGATGGGGGCTTCAGCTCCTACAATGAGCAGTTCTTC. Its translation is CASSQDGGFSSYNEQFF.

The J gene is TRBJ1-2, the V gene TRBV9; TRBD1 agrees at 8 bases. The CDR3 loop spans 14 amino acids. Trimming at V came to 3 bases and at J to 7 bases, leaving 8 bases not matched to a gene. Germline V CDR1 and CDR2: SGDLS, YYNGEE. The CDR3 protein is CASSASDRGGGYTF. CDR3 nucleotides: TGTGCCAGCAGCGCCTCTGACAGGGGAGGTGGCTACACCTTC.